This is a list of T cell receptor beta chains from one sample in a study of cytomegalovirus exposure and HLA in healthy donors. Produced via immunoSEQ multiplex PCR; TCRdb's table is partial and in-frame only. This sample carries over 130,000 clones, about three fifths of them seen once, and the ten largest clones take 6% to 8.5%. The sample taken for sequencing was PBMCs. These receptors came from a woman aged 60-75 years in good health and CMV-seropositive. CDR3s include the opening cysteine and the closing phenylalanine or tryptophan. D genes are given only for firm matches. Part of the rows lack a size; the others show once, few, many or a class for expanded clones.

d_call: -; j_call: TRBJ2-7; clone_size: -; v_call: TRBV2; cdr3_nt: TGTGCCAGCAGTGAAGCGCCTAGCGTAGGCCTTGCAGTCTACGAGCAGTACTTC; cdr3_aa: CASSEAPSVGLAVYEQYF
d_call: -; j_call: TRBJ1-2; clone_size: -; v_call: TRBV21-1; cdr3_nt: TGTGCCAGCACTACCTATGAGGCAACCTATGGCTACACCTTC; cdr3_aa: CASTTYEATYGYTF
d_call: TRBD1; j_call: TRBJ2-1; clone_size: -; v_call: TRBV9; cdr3_nt: TGTGCCAGCAGCGCCTCCGGGACAGGGGGCAATGAGCAGTTCTTC; cdr3_aa: CASSASGTGGNEQFF
d_call: -; j_call: TRBJ2-1; clone_size: -; v_call: TRBV2; cdr3_nt: TGTGCCAGCAGTGTTCTCAATGAGCAGTTCTTC; cdr3_aa: CASSVLNEQFF
d_call: -; j_call: TRBJ2-1; clone_size: -; v_call: TRBV28; cdr3_nt: TGTGCCAGCAGTTTTATTCTTAGCTCGTACAATGAGCAGTTCTTC; cdr3_aa: CASSFILSSYNEQFF
d_call: TRBD2; j_call: TRBJ2-1; clone_size: -; v_call: TRBV5-1; cdr3_nt: TGCGCCAGCAGCTTGGGTAGCGGGAGTTATAATGAGCAGTTCTTC; cdr3_aa: CASSLGSGSYNEQFF
d_call: -; j_call: TRBJ2-3; clone_size: -; v_call: TRBV19; cdr3_nt: TGTGCCAGTAGTATAGGGGAGGCAGATACGCAGTATTTT; cdr3_aa: CASSIGEADTQYF
d_call: TRBD2; j_call: TRBJ2-1; clone_size: -; v_call: TRBV19; cdr3_nt: TGTGCCAGTAGTTTCTTTAGGGGGACTAGCGGGAGCTCCTACAATGAGCAGTTCTTC; cdr3_aa: CASSFFRGTSGSSYNEQFF
d_call: -; j_call: TRBJ2-6; clone_size: -; v_call: TRBV28; cdr3_nt: TGTGCCAGCAGTCTGGCAGGGGCCAACGTCCTGACTTTC; cdr3_aa: CASSLAGANVLTF
d_call: TRBD1; j_call: TRBJ1-6; clone_size: -; v_call: TRBV6-5; cdr3_nt: TGTGCCAGCAGTTACTCGGCAGGGGGCCGGGGTCCCCTCCACTTT; cdr3_aa: CASSYSAGGRGPLHF
d_call: -; j_call: TRBJ1-4; clone_size: -; v_call: TRBV19; cdr3_nt: TGTGCCAGTAGTAACCTACATGAAAAACTGTTTTTT; cdr3_aa: CASSNLHEKLFF
d_call: TRBD1; j_call: TRBJ2-7; clone_size: -; v_call: TRBV6-6; cdr3_nt: TGTGCCAGCAGTTCTAACCGGGACAGGCCTTACGAGCAGTACTTC; cdr3_aa: CASSSNRDRPYEQYF
d_call: TRBD2; j_call: TRBJ2-5; clone_size: few; v_call: TRBV30; cdr3_nt: TGTGCCTGGAGTGTGGGGCTAGCGGGCCCTCAAGAGACCCAGTACTTC; cdr3_aa: CAWSVGLAGPQETQYF
d_call: -; j_call: TRBJ2-3; clone_size: -; v_call: TRBV7-2; cdr3_nt: TGTGCCAGCAGCCTCGCTAGCGTGGGCACAGATACGCAGTATTTT; cdr3_aa: CASSLASVGTDTQYF
d_call: TRBD2; j_call: TRBJ2-1; clone_size: -; v_call: TRBV30; cdr3_nt: TGTGCCTGGAGCGTAGAGACTAGCGGGAATGAGCAGTTCTTC; cdr3_aa: CAWSVETSGNEQFF
d_call: -; j_call: TRBJ1-1; clone_size: -; v_call: TRBV5-4; cdr3_nt: TGTGCCAGCAGCTTGCACAGGGACACTGAAGCTTTCTTT; cdr3_aa: CASSLHRDTEAFF
d_call: -; j_call: TRBJ2-7; clone_size: -; v_call: TRBV4-1; cdr3_nt: TGCGCCAGCAGCCGAGCGACGGGCTACGAGCAGTACTTC; cdr3_aa: CASSRATGYEQYF
d_call: -; j_call: TRBJ2-1; clone_size: -; v_call: TRBV28; cdr3_nt: TGTGCCAGCAGGAGGATCGGTGAGCAGTTCTTC; cdr3_aa: CASRRIGEQFF
d_call: -; j_call: TRBJ1-4; clone_size: few; v_call: TRBV5-4; cdr3_nt: TGTGCCAGCAGCTCCGTTGAGAAGGGGATCGAAAAACTGTTTTTT; cdr3_aa: CASSSVEKGIEKLFF
d_call: -; j_call: TRBJ1-2; clone_size: few; v_call: TRBV18; cdr3_nt: TGTGCCAGCTCACCCCTCGACACTTTGTCCTATGGCTACACCTTC; cdr3_aa: CASSPLDTLSYGYTF
d_call: -; j_call: TRBJ2-1; clone_size: -; v_call: TRBV5-1; cdr3_nt: TGCGCCAGCCTATCCCGTTTCTTC; cdr3_aa: CASLSRFF
d_call: -; j_call: TRBJ2-3; clone_size: few; v_call: TRBV27; cdr3_nt: TGTGCCAGCTTTCTCAGACGGCCCACTAACGGCGAGGGTGGCGGCACAGATACGCAGTATTTT; cdr3_aa: CASFLRRPTNGEGGGTDTQYF
d_call: -; j_call: TRBJ2-7; clone_size: -; v_call: TRBV7-7; cdr3_nt: TGTGCCAGCAGCTTAGGGATATCATCTAGCGAGCAGTACTTC; cdr3_aa: CASSLGISSSEQYF
d_call: TRBD2; j_call: TRBJ2-3; clone_size: -; v_call: TRBV27; cdr3_nt: TGTGCCAGCAGTCCTCCCCCACTAGCGGGGGACACAGATACGCAGTATTTT; cdr3_aa: CASSPPPLAGDTDTQYF
d_call: -; j_call: TRBJ2-1; clone_size: -; v_call: TRBV25-1; cdr3_nt: TGTGCCAGCAGTGACCCCAGGCAGAGTACCGTCTACAATGAGCAGTTCTTC; cdr3_aa: CASSDPRQSTVYNEQFF
d_call: TRBD2; j_call: TRBJ2-3; clone_size: few; v_call: TRBV11-2; cdr3_nt: TGTGCCAGCAGCTTGGGGGACTACAGCACAGATACGCAGTATTTT; cdr3_aa: CASSLGDYSTDTQYF
d_call: TRBD2; j_call: TRBJ2-1; clone_size: -; v_call: TRBV11-2; cdr3_nt: TGTGCCAGCAGTCGCGGTAGGTCTAGCGGGGAGAGAGGACAGTTCTTC; cdr3_aa: CASSRGRSSGERGQFF
d_call: TRBD1; j_call: TRBJ2-5; clone_size: -; v_call: TRBV5-1; cdr3_nt: TGCGCCAGCAGCCCGGGACAGAGACAAGAGACCCAGTACTTC; cdr3_aa: CASSPGQRQETQYF
d_call: -; j_call: TRBJ2-3; clone_size: -; v_call: TRBV7-2; cdr3_nt: TGTGCCAGCAGCTTAACAGTTCTTGCGTTCACAGATACGCAGTATTTT; cdr3_aa: CASSLTVLAFTDTQYF
d_call: TRBD1; j_call: TRBJ2-1; clone_size: -; v_call: TRBV4-1; cdr3_nt: TGCGCCAGCAGCCAAGATAGGGCCAGGGGGCCCGGCAATGAGCAGTTCTTC; cdr3_aa: CASSQDRARGPGNEQFF
d_call: TRBD2; j_call: TRBJ2-7; clone_size: -; v_call: TRBV7-3; cdr3_nt: TGTGCCAGTTCGCGGGAGGGCACCTACGAGCAGTACTTC; cdr3_aa: CASSREGTYEQYF
d_call: TRBD1; j_call: TRBJ1-2; clone_size: -; v_call: TRBV19; cdr3_nt: TGTGCCAGTAGTATCTGGGACAGGGGAAATAATGGCTACACCTTC; cdr3_aa: CASSIWDRGNNGYTF
d_call: TRBD1; j_call: TRBJ1-6; clone_size: -; v_call: TRBV5-6; cdr3_nt: TGTGCCAGCAGCTGGGACAGGGCTTACTCCTATAATTCACCCCTCCACTTT; cdr3_aa: CASSWDRAYSYNSPLHF
d_call: -; j_call: TRBJ1-5; clone_size: -; v_call: TRBV18; cdr3_nt: TGTGCCAGCTCACCACAGGGGGATCAGCCCCAGCATTTT; cdr3_aa: CASSPQGDQPQHF
d_call: TRBD2; j_call: TRBJ2-1; clone_size: -; v_call: TRBV7-2; cdr3_nt: TGTGCCAGCAGCCCATCCGGGGCTAGCGGGAGTTTAAATGAGCAGTTCTTC; cdr3_aa: CASSPSGASGSLNEQFF
d_call: TRBD1; j_call: TRBJ2-2; clone_size: -; v_call: TRBV9; cdr3_nt: TGTGCCAGCAGCGAGGGACAGGGGGACACCGGGGAGCTGTTTTTT; cdr3_aa: CASSEGQGDTGELFF
d_call: TRBD1; j_call: TRBJ1-5; clone_size: -; v_call: TRBV11-3; cdr3_nt: TGTGCCAGCATTGGGACAGCTGCCTTTTATAGCAATCAGCCCCAGCATTTT; cdr3_aa: CASIGTAAFYSNQPQHF
d_call: -; j_call: TRBJ1-1; clone_size: few; v_call: TRBV28; cdr3_nt: TGTGCCAGCAGTCCACCAGTCGGGACTGAAGCTTTCTTT; cdr3_aa: CASSPPVGTEAFF
d_call: -; j_call: TRBJ2-7; clone_size: -; v_call: TRBV27; cdr3_nt: TGTGCCAGCAGTTTCGGAACAGGGTACGAGCAGTACTTC; cdr3_aa: CASSFGTGYEQYF
d_call: -; j_call: TRBJ2-1; clone_size: -; v_call: TRBV28; cdr3_nt: TGTGCCAGCAGTCCCCGGTCTTTCTTGCAGTTCTTC; cdr3_aa: CASSPRSFLQFF
d_call: -; j_call: TRBJ2-1; clone_size: many; v_call: TRBV10-3; cdr3_nt: TGTGCCATCAGTGACCCCGAAATTGAAATCGGACATTACAATGAGCAGTTCTTC; cdr3_aa: CAISDPEIEIGHYNEQFF
d_call: -; j_call: TRBJ2-2; clone_size: few; v_call: TRBV28; cdr3_nt: TGTGCCAGCAGTTTACGGAACACCGGGGAGCTGTTTTTT; cdr3_aa: CASSLRNTGELFF
d_call: -; j_call: TRBJ2-3; clone_size: few; v_call: TRBV7-2; cdr3_nt: TGTGCCAGCAGCTTAGGACGGGGCACAGATACGCAGTATTTT; cdr3_aa: CASSLGRGTDTQYF
d_call: TRBD1; j_call: TRBJ1-5; clone_size: -; v_call: TRBV2; cdr3_nt: TGTGCCAGCAGTGAAGCGACAGGGGCTCGGCCCCAGCATTTT; cdr3_aa: CASSEATGARPQHF
d_call: TRBD2; j_call: TRBJ2-1; clone_size: -; v_call: TRBV11-2; cdr3_nt: TGTGCCAGCAGCCTAATAGCGGGTAGCTCCTACAATGAGCAGTTCTTC; cdr3_aa: CASSLIAGSSYNEQFF
d_call: -; j_call: TRBJ2-3; clone_size: -; v_call: TRBV7-2; cdr3_nt: TGTGCCAGCAGCCGATGGAGGGATCAAGATACGCAGTATTTT; cdr3_aa: CASSRWRDQDTQYF
d_call: -; j_call: TRBJ2-7; clone_size: -; v_call: TRBV10-3; cdr3_nt: TGTGCCATCAGTCGCCAGGGGTTAGTCTACGAGCAGTACTTC; cdr3_aa: CAISRQGLVYEQYF
d_call: -; j_call: TRBJ2-1; clone_size: -; v_call: TRBV30; cdr3_nt: TGTGCCTGGAGTAGAGTCAATGAGCAGTTCTTC; cdr3_aa: CAWSRVNEQFF
d_call: TRBD1; j_call: TRBJ2-5; clone_size: few; v_call: TRBV11-3; cdr3_nt: TGTGCCAGCAGCCCAGGGGGCGGGCGGTTCCAAGAGACCCAGTACTTC; cdr3_aa: CASSPGGGRFQETQYF
d_call: TRBD2; j_call: TRBJ2-7; clone_size: -; v_call: TRBV27; cdr3_nt: TGTGCCAGCAGTATCCGGACTAGCGGGACCTACGAGCAGTACTTC; cdr3_aa: CASSIRTSGTYEQYF
d_call: TRBD2; j_call: TRBJ2-1; clone_size: few; v_call: TRBV9; cdr3_nt: TGTGCCAGCAGCGTAACTAGCGGCTTATACAATGAGCAGTTCTTC; cdr3_aa: CASSVTSGLYNEQFF
d_call: -; j_call: TRBJ1-3; clone_size: -; v_call: TRBV4-2; cdr3_nt: TGTGCCAGCAGCCACCCCGACAGAGGCTTCTCTGGAAACACCATATATTTT; cdr3_aa: CASSHPDRGFSGNTIYF
d_call: TRBD1; j_call: TRBJ1-5; clone_size: -; v_call: TRBV9; cdr3_nt: TGTGCCAGCAGCGCCGGGACAGCGAATCAGCCCCAGCATTTT; cdr3_aa: CASSAGTANQPQHF
d_call: TRBD2; j_call: TRBJ2-5; clone_size: -; v_call: TRBV9; cdr3_nt: TGTGCCAGCAGCCCGACTAGCGGTCGAGAGACCCAGTACTTC; cdr3_aa: CASSPTSGRETQYF
d_call: TRBD2; j_call: TRBJ2-5; clone_size: -; v_call: TRBV27; cdr3_nt: TGTGCCAGCAAGGGACTAGACAAGACCCAGTACTTC; cdr3_aa: CASKGLDKTQYF